The T cell receptor beta chain under discussion was sequenced for a study of blood T cell repertoires in COVID-19. Overall study context: PBMCs, B-cell-depleted T cells, or T cells were the source of the cDNA or gDNA that made up the material.

CDR3 length: 16 residues. Germline V gene lookup returns CDR1 SGHNT and CDR2 YYREEE (reference sequence). V shed 4 bases and J 3 bases; nucleotides not matched to a gene: 8. Original data processing: Nucleated cell number was recorded as an estimate derived from reference gene primer amplification. Sequencing used immunoSEQ multiplex PCR; TCRdb keeps in-frame clones, though not all of them. V and J calls and clone size are as listed in that table; D and trimming were resolved from the DNA. This table has about 160,000 clones, roughly 84% appearing once. Sequenced input: peripheral blood. The J gene is TRBJ2-3, the V gene TRBV5-4, with 10 bases identical to TRBD2. The receptor's source is a man between 65 and 85 years old with acute or convalescent COVID-19. CDR3 in amino acids: CASSTPAGGKTDTQYF. In DNA form, the CDR3 reads TGTGCCAGCAGCACCCCAGCGGGAGGGAAAACAGATACGCAGTATTTT.